The rows below give T cell receptor beta chains drawn from one sample of a study of CD8+ T cells in alopecia areata. The protocol was immunoSEQ multiplex PCR, while the TCRdb copy is restricted to in-frame clones and leaves out a portion. The sample holds 100,000 to 150,000 clones, about 46% seen once. The sequences come from CD8+ T cells sorted from blood, collected at week 0. These receptors all stem from a human donor with alopecia areata. The CDR3 runs from the conserved cysteine through the conserved F or W. The D gene is left open where the match is weak. Size tells how often a clone was seen (once, few, many) or the class of an expanded clone, and some rows leave it out.

>TRBV29-1|.|TRBJ2-1|few
TGCAGCGTTTCGCCGGGGGTCCACGATGATGAGCAGTTCTTC
CSVSPGVHDDEQFF
>TRBV4-1|TRBD1|TRBJ2-7|.
TGCGCCAGCAGCCAAGAAGAGACAGGGGGCTACGAGCAGTACTTC
CASSQEETGGYEQYF
>TRBV4-3|.|TRBJ2-3|once
TGCGCCAGCAGCCAAGGTCGGGGCCAGATTTACACAGATACGCAGTATTTT
CASSQGRGQIYTDTQYF
>TRBV9|.|TRBJ2-7|.
TGTGCCAGCAGCGTAGGAGCGGGCGCAGGAGAGCAGTACTTC
CASSVGAGAGEQYF
>TRBV30|.|TRBJ1-6|.
TGTGCCTGGAGTGTACGGGTCGTCGATTCACCCCTCCACTTT
CAWSVRVVDSPLHF
>TRBV5-6|TRBD1|TRBJ2-7|.
TGTGCCAGCAGCTTGACAGGGGTCTACGAGCAGTACTTC
CASSLTGVYEQYF
>TRBV27|.|TRBJ2-7|few
TGTGCCAGCAGTTTATTGGGGGGGCCCGCATCCGACGAGCAGTACTTC
CASSLLGGPASDEQYF
>TRBV29-1|.|TRBJ1-5|.
TGCAGCGTCACGCGGGGGCAGGGAACGAATCAGCCCCAGCATTTT
CSVTRGQGTNQPQHF
>TRBV5-6|.|TRBJ2-5|.
TGTGCCAGCAGCTTGGCCAAGTGGGGGGATTGGGAGACCCAGTACTTC
CASSLAKWGDWETQYF
>TRBV29-1|.|TRBJ2-3|.
TGCAGCGTTGGTCGGGCCCAGAGCACAGATACGCAGTATTTT
CSVGRAQSTDTQYF
>TRBV4-3|.|TRBJ2-2|.
TGCGCCAGCAGCCAAGATAAGGCCGGGGAGCTGTTTTTT
CASSQDKAGELFF
>TRBV5-6|TRBD1|TRBJ1-2|.
TGTGCCAGCAGCGATGGACAGGCTGGCTACACCTTC
CASSDGQAGYTF
>TRBV6-1|TRBD2|TRBJ2-2|few
TGTGCCAGTAGCGGGGGGATGGACACCGGGGAGCTGTTTTTT
CASSGGMDTGELFF
>TRBV7-6|.|TRBJ2-7|.
TGTGCCAGCAGCTTAAGGGAGAGGTACGAGCAGTACTTC
CASSLRERYEQYF
>TRBV30|.|TRBJ1-1|.
TGTGCCTGGAGTGCGGAGGGGAAAGGGAACACTGAAGCTTTCTTT
CAWSAEGKGNTEAFF
>TRBV7-8|TRBD2|TRBJ2-2|.
TGTGCCAGCAGCTCAGGGACTAGCGGGGAGGCCGGGGAGCTGTTTTTT
CASSSGTSGEAGELFF
>TRBV5-4|.|TRBJ2-7|.
TGTGCCAGCAGCTTGGGGGGGAGATACGAGCAGTACTTC
CASSLGGRYEQYF
>TRBV30|.|TRBJ1-1|.
TGTGCCTGGAGTGTAGGGGGAACAGGGATAGGGTTCTTT
CAWSVGGTGIGFF
>TRBV15|.|TRBJ1-6|.
TGTGCCACCAGCAGGGACAGTCTGAATTCACCCCTCCACTTT
CATSRDSLNSPLHF
>TRBV15|.|TRBJ2-5|few
TGTGCCACCAGCAGAGACAGCCAAGAGACCCAGTACTTC
CATSRDSQETQYF
>TRBV6-6|.|TRBJ1-1|few
TGTGCCAGCAGTATCTCCGGGACAATGAACACTGAAGCTTTCTTT
CASSISGTMNTEAFF
>TRBV29-1|TRBD1|TRBJ2-1|few
TGCAGCGTTCGGACAGGGAGAAATGAGCAGTTCTTC
CSVRTGRNEQFF
>TRBV20-1|.|TRBJ2-6|.
TGCAGAACTTCTGGGGCCAACGTCCTGACTTTC
CRTSGANVLTF
>TRBV6-5|.|TRBJ1-2|.
TGTGCCAGCAGTCAAGGGGGGGACGGCTACACCTTC
CASSQGGDGYTF
>TRBV2|.|TRBJ1-2|.
TGTGCCAGCACCGAGAACCGGGACGCGTTCTATGGCTACACCTTC
CASTENRDAFYGYTF
>TRBV27|.|TRBJ2-3|.
TGTGCCAGCAGCCCGCAACGGGGGACTAGCACAGATACGCAGTATTTT
CASSPQRGTSTDTQYF
>TRBV11-2|TRBD1|TRBJ2-5|.
TGTGCCAGCAGCCGACAGGGTGAGACCCAGTACTTC
CASSRQGETQYF
>TRBV18|.|TRBJ1-1|.
TGTGCCAGCTCACCACTCACCTCTCTGAACACTGAAGCTTTCTTT
CASSPLTSLNTEAFF
>TRBV10-3|.|TRBJ2-3|.
TGTGCCATCATGGAGTCAGCCCAACTCACAGATACGCAGTATTTT
CAIMESAQLTDTQYF
>TRBV5-6|TRBD2|TRBJ2-5|.
TGTGCCAGCAGCTTCGGGGGGGAGACCCAGTACTTC
CASSFGGETQYF
>TRBV4-3|TRBD1|TRBJ2-7|.
TGCGCCAGCAGCCATGCCAGGGGGTTTGCCTACGAGCAGTACTTC
CASSHARGFAYEQYF
>TRBV7-9|.|TRBJ2-5|.
TGTGCCAGCAGCTTAGTACAGACTCGCCAAGAGACCCAGTACTTC
CASSLVQTRQETQYF
>TRBV29-1|.|TRBJ1-2|few
TGCAGCGTTGACGCGGGACACTATGGCTACACCTTC
CSVDAGHYGYTF
>TRBV9|.|TRBJ1-1|.
TGTGCCAGCAGCGTAGGAGGTGACACTGAAGCTTTCTTT
CASSVGGDTEAFF
>TRBV7-8|TRBD1|TRBJ2-7|few
TGTGCCAGCAGTTCCGGGACAGCACCCTACGAGCAGTACTTC
CASSSGTAPYEQYF
>TRBV13|.|TRBJ2-1|medium-sized
TGTGCCAGCAGTACCCGGGGCGTTAATGAGCAGTTCTTC
CASSTRGVNEQFF
>TRBV4-1|.|TRBJ2-7|.
TGCGCCAGCAGCCAAGTGGTCGGGAGCTCCTACGAGCAGTACTTC
CASSQVVGSSYEQYF
>TRBV7-9|.|TRBJ1-2|few
TGTGCCAGCAGGCCCCGAGGAGGCTTCGATGGCTACACCTTC
CASRPRGGFDGYTF
>TRBV10-3|.|TRBJ2-7|few
TGTGCCATCAGGACAGACTTAGACTACGAGCAGTACTTC
CAIRTDLDYEQYF
>TRBV7-3|.|TRBJ2-1|.
TGTGCCAGCAGCCTAAACAGGGACAATGAGCAGTTCTTC
CASSLNRDNEQFF
>TRBV6-5|TRBD1|TRBJ2-3|.
TGTGCCAGCAGCCAGGGGGCCCGCACAGATACGCAGTATTTT
CASSQGARTDTQYF
>TRBV7-6|TRBD2|TRBJ2-7|few
TGTGCCAGCAGCTTAGGCGGGGGTGCCTACGAGCAGTACTTC
CASSLGGGAYEQYF
>TRBV7-8|TRBD2|TRBJ2-5|few
TGTGCCAGCAGCACGGGACTAGCGGGGGTCCAAGAGACCCAGTACTTC
CASSTGLAGVQETQYF
>TRBV29-1|.|TRBJ2-3|.
TGCAGCGTTGGGGGCAGCACAGATACGCAGTATTTT
CSVGGSTDTQYF
>TRBV15|TRBD2|TRBJ2-7|.
TGTGCCACCAGCGCGGTCGGGACTAGCACTACGTACGAGCAGTACTTC
CATSAVGTSTTYEQYF
>TRBV29-1|TRBD1|TRBJ2-3|once
TGCAGCGTTGAGGACAGGGCGTCGGAAGATACGCAGTATTTT
CSVEDRASEDTQYF
>TRBV14|.|TRBJ2-7|.
TGTGCCAGCAGCCCCCGGGAAGCGTTACCCTACGAGCAGTACTTC
CASSPREALPYEQYF
>TRBV7-9|.|TRBJ2-1|few
TGTGCCAGCAGCTCCCCCATAGGGGGAAGCTCCTACAATGAGCAGTTCTTC
CASSSPIGGSSYNEQFF